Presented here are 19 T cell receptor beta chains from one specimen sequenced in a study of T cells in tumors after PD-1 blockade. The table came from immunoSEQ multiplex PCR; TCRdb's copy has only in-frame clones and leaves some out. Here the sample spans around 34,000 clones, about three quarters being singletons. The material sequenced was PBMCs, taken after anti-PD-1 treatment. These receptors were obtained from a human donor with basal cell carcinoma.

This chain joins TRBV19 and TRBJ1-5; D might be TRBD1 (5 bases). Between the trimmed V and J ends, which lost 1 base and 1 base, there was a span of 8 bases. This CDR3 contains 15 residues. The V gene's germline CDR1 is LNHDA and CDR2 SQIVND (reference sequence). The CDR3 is CASSIGGRSNQPQHF. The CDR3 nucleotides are TGTGCCAGTAGTATAGGGGGACGGAGCAATCAGCCCCAGCATTTT. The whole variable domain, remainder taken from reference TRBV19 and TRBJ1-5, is DGGITQSPKYLFRKEGQNVTLSCEQNLNHDAMYWYRQDPGQGLRLIYYSQIVNDFQKGDIAEGYSVSREKKESFPLTVTSAQKNPTAFYLCASSIGGRSNQPQHFGDGTRLSIL.

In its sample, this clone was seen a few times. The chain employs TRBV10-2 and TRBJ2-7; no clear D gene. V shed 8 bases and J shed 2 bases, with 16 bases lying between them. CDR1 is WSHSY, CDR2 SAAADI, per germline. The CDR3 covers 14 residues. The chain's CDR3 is CASAAELLTYEQYF. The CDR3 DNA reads TGCGCCAGCGCGGCGGAACTACTCACCTACGAGCAGTACTTC.

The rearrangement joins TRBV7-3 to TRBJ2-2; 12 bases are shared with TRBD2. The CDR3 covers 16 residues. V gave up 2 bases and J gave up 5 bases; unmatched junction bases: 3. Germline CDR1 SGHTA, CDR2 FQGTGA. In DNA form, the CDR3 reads TGTGCCAGCAGCTTACGACTAGCGGGAGATACCGGGGAGCTGTTTTTT. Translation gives CASSLRLAGDTGELFF.

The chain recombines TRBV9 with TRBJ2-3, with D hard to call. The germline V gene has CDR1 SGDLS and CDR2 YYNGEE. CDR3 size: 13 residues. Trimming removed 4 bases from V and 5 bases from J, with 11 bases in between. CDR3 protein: CASSRSLQDTQYF. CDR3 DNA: TGTGCCAGCAGCCGATCCCTTCAAGATACGCAGTATTTT.

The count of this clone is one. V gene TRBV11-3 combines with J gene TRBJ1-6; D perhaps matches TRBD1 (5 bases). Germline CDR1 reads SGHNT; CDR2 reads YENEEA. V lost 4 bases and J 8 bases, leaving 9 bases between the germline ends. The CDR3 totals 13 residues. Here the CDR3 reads CASSWTRDSPLHF. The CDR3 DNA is TGTGCCAGCAGCTGGACACGGGATTCACCCCTCCACTTT. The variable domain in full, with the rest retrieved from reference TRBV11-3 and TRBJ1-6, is EAGVVQSPRYKIIEKKQPVAFWCNPISGHNTLYWYLQNLGQGPELLIRYENEEAVDDSQLPKDRFSAERLKGVDSTLKIQPAELGDSAVYLCASSWTRDSPLHFGNGTRLTVT.

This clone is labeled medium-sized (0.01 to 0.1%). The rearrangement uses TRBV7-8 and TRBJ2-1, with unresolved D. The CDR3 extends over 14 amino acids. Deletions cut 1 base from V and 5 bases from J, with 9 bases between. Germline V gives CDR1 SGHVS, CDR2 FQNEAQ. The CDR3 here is CASSLVGRNNEQFF. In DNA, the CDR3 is TGTGCCAGCAGCTTAGTAGGCAGGAACAATGAGCAGTTCTTC.

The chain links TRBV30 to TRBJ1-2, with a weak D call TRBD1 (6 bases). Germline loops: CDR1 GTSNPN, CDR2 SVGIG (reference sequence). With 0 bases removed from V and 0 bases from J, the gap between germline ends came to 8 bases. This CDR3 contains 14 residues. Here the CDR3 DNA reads TGTGCCTGGAGTGTAAGGGGGGCTAACTATGGCTACACCTTC. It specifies CAWSVRGANYGYTF.

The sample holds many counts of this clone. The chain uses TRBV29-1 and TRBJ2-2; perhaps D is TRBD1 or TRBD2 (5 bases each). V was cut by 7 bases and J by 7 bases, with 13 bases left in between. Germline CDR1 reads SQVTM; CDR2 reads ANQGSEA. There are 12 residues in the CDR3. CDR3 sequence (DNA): TGCAGCGCGGGGCTTAGGGGCGGGGAGCTGTTTTTT. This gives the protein CSAGLRGGELFF.

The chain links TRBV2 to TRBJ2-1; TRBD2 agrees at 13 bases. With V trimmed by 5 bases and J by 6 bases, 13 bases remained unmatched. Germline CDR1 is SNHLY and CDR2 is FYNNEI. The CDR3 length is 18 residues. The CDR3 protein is CASSKTGTSGTPSNEQFF. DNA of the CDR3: TGTGCCAGCAGTAAAACCGGGACTAGCGGGACCCCGTCCAATGAGCAGTTCTTC. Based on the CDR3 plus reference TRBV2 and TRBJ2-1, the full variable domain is EPEVTQTPSHQVTQMGQEVILRCVPISNHLYFYWYRQILGQKVEFLVSFYNNEISEKSEIFDDQFSVERPDGSNFTLKIRSTKLEDSAMYFCASSKTGTSGTPSNEQFFGPGTRLTVL.

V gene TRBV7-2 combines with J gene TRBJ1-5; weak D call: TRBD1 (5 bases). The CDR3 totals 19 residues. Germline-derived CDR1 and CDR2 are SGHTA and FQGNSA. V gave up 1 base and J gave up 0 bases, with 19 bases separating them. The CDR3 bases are TGTGCCAGCAGCTTAGAAGGCAGGGAGGAGCTCTATAGCAATCAGCCCCAGCATTTT. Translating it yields CASSLEGREELYSNQPQHF.

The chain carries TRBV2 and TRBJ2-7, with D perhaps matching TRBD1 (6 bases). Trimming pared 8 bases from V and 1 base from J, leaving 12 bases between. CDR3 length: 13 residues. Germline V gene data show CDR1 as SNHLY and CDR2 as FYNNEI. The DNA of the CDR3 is TGTGCCAGCGGCAGGGGATCTTCCTACGAGCAGTACTTC. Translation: CASGRGSSYEQYF.

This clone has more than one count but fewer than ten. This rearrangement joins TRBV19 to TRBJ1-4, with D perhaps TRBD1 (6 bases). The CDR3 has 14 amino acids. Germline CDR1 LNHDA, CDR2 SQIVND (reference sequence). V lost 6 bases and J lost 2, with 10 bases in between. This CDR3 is CASRPGATNEKLFF. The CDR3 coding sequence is TGTGCCAGTAGGCCGGGGGCTACTAATGAAAAACTGTTTTTT.

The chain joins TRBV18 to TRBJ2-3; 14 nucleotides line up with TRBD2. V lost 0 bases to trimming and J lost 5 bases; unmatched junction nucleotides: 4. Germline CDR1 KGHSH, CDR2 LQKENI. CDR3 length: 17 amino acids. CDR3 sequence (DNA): TGTGCCAGCTCACCACCGGGACTAGCGGGAGAAGGAGATACGCAGTATTTT. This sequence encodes CASSPPGLAGEGDTQYF.

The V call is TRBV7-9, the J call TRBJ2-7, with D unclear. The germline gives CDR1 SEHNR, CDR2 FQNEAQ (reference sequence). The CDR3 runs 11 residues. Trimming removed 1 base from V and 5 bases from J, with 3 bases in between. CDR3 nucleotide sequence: TGTGCCAGCAGCTTAGGGGACGAGCAGTACTTC. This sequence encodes CASSLGDEQYF. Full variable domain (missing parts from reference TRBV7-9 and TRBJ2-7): DTGVSQNPRHKITKRGQNVTFRCDPISEHNRLYWYRQTLGQGPEFLTYFQNEAQLEKSRLLSDRFSAERPKGSFSTLEIQRTEQGDSAMYLCASSLGDEQYFGPGTRLTVT.

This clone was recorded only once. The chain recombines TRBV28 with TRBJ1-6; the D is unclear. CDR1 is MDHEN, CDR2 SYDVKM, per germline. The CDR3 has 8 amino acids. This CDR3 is CVNSPLHF. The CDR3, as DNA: TGTGTTAATTCACCCCTCCACTTT.

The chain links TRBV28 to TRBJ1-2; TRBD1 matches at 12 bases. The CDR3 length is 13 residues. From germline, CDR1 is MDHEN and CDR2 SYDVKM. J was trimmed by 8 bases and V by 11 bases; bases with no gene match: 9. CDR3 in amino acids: CAAKGQGARGYTF. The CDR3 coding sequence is TGTGCCGCTAAGGGACAGGGGGCGAGGGGCTACACCTTC.

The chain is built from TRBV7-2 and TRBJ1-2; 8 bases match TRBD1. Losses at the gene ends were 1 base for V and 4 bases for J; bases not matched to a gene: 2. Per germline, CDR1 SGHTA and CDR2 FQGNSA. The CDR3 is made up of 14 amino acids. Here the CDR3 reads CASSLDRGGYGYTF. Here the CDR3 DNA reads TGTGCCAGCAGCTTAGACAGGGGGGGCTATGGCTACACCTTC.

CDR3 sequence reads: CATSDSRGSGSGSYNEQFF. In nucleotides, the CDR3 is TGTGCCACCAGTGACTCCCGGGGGAGCGGGAGTGGCTCCTACAATGAGCAGTTCTTC. V is TRBV24-1 and J is TRBJ2-1; 8 bases are shared with TRBD2. V shed 4 bases and J 0 bases; nucleotides not matched to a gene: 13. The germline CDR1 and CDR2 sequences are KGHDR and SFDVKD. There are 19 residues in the CDR3.

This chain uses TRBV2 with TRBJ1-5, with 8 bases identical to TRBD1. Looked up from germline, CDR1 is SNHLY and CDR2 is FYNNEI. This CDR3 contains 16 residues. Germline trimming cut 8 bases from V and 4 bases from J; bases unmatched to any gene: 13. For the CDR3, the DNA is TGTGCCAGCGGACAGGGAGAACTGATGGTAAATCAGCCCCAGCATTTT. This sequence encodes CASGQGELMVNQPQHF.